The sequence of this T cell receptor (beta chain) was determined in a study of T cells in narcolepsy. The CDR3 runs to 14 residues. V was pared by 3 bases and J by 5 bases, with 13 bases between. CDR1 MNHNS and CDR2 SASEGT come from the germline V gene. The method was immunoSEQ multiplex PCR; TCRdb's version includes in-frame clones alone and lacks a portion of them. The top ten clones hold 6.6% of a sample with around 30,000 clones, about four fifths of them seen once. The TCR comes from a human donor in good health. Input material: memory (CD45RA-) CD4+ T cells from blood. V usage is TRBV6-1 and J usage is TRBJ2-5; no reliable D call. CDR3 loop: CASSENSRRETQYF. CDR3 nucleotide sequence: TGTGCCAGCAGTGAGAACAGTAGGCGGGAGACCCAGTACTTC.